This entry features one T cell receptor (beta chain) sequence. Its antigen is unknown. J lost 5 bases, V lost 2 bases, and 6 bases had no gene match. CDR1 and CDR2 from the germline V gene are MNHEY and SVGAGI. The length of the CDR3 is 15 residues. This sample is part of a study of identical twins. Study findings and constraints: Cross-sectional statistical analysis was relied on for the conclusions, without the same donors being followed.

Healthy Caucasians were all of the donors. MiXCR, run by TCRdb on the 5' RACE reads, gives a single entry per CDR3 protein. The repertoire includes 500,000 to 700,000 distinct CDR3 sequences, 7% to 7.5% of them detected once, and 1.5% to 2% sits in the top ten. A further study also used this sample, focusing on yellow fever vaccine responses in identical twins.

Sequenced sample: PBMCs. This TCR derives from a woman younger than 30 in good health. The rearrangement uses TRBV6-5 and TRBJ2-3, with TRBD1 matching 8 bases. The CDR3 loop is CASSYPDRGGDTQYF. CDR3 nucleotide sequence: TGTGCCAGCAGTTACCCTGACAGGGGCGGAGATACGCAGTATTTT.